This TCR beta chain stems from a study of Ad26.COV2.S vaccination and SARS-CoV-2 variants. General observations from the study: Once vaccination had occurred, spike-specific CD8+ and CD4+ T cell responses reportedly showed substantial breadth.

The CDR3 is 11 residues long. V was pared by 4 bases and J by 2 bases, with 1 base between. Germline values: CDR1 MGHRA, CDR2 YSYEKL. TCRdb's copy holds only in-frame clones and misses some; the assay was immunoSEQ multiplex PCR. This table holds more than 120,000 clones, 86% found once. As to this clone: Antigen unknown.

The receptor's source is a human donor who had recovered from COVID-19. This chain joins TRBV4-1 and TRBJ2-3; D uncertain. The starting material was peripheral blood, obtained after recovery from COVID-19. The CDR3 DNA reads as TGCGCCAGCAGCCTCACAGATACGCAGTATTTT. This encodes CASSLTDTQYF.